Detailed here is one TCR beta chain. This CDR3 contains 14 residues. Germline CDR1 MNHEY, CDR2 SVGAGI. Unmatched junction bases numbered 5, after V lost 6 bases and J lost 4 bases. The data stem from a study of blood T cell repertoires in COVID-19. Study in general: Whether acute or convalescent, the COVID-19 samples came from the United States, Italy and Spain. The cDNA or gDNA used as material had been derived from T cells, B-cell-depleted T cells, or PBMCs.

Per the original methods: Amplification of reference gene primers was used by the study to estimate nucleated cell counts. Data came from immunoSEQ multiplex PCR; TCRdb stores just in-frame clones and leaves some out. That table furnishes V, J and clone size, whereas the DNA furnished D and trimming. The sample has 95,000 to 150,000 clones, over 60% seen once; the top ten hold about 4%. The chain has TRBV6-5 and TRBJ2-2, with 7 bases identical to TRBD1. This clonotype was sampled from a woman aged 80 or older with acute or convalescent COVID-19. Sequenced input: peripheral blood. Here the CDR3 reads CASRDGQVTGELFF. The CDR3 DNA follows: TGTGCCAGCAGGGATGGACAGGTCACCGGGGAGCTGTTTTTT.